This T cell receptor beta chain appears in the sequencing data of a study of T cells after posttransplantation cyclophosphamide. As to this clone: Its antigen is not identified.

Busulfan-fludarabine conditioning, marrow transplant, and cyclophosphamide on days +3 and +4 were administered. The assay was immunoSEQ multiplex PCR, and TCRdb's table has in-frame clones only and misses some. The sample lists tens of thousands of clones; 78% were seen once. Looked up from germline, CDR1 is SGHRS and CDR2 is YFSETQ. The CDR3 covers 17 residues. V was clipped by 4 bases and J by 4 bases; unmatched bases: 12. Study findings and constraints: Blood and skin or GI T cell repertoires showed limited TRB overlap. Later post-transplant blood repertoires were often dominated by donor CD8+ memory clones.

The chain links TRBV5-1 to TRBJ2-1; 9 bases line up with TRBD1. The source of this sequence is a female patient in her 40s who received an allogeneic stem cell transplant from a related donor, was CMV-positive, and had no GVHD. A subset of T cells may come from the graft donor. The starting material was CD4+ T cells sorted from blood, obtained approximately 1,900 days after a stem cell transplant with posttransplant cyclophosphamide. CDR3 DNA: TGCGCCAGCAGCACCTACTCCGGGACAGGGCCTTACAATGAGCAGTTCTTC. Translation: CASSTYSGTGPYNEQFF.